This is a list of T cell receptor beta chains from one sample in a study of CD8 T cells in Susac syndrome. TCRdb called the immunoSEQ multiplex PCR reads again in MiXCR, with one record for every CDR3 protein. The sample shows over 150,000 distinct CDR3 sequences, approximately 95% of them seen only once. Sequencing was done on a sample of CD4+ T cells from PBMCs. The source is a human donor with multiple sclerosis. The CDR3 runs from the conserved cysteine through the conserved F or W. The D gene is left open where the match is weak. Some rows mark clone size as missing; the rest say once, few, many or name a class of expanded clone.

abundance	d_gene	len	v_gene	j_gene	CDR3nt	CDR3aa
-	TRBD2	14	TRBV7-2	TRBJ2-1	TGTGCCAGCAGCTTCTCCGGGACTAGCCGAAATCAGTTCTTC	CASSFSGTSRNQFF
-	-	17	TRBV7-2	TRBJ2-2	TGTGCCAGCAGCTCCCGATCAGGAAGCGGGTACACCGGGGAGCTGTTTTTT	CASSSRSGSGYTGELFF
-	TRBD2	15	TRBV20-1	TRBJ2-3	TGCAGTGCTATCCATAGCGGGGGCTTGGCAGATACGCAGTATTTT	CSAIHSGGLADTQYF
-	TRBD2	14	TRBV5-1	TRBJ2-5	TGCGCCAGCAGCGTGGGGCTAGCGGGAGCCAACCAGTACTTC	CASSVGLAGANQYF
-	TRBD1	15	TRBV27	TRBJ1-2	TGTGCCAGCAGTCAAGGGGACAGGGTAAACTATGGCTACACCTTC	CASSQGDRVNYGYTF
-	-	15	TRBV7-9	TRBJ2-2	TGTGCCAGCAGCCTCCGGGACCGGAGCACCGGGGAGCTGTTTTTT	CASSLRDRSTGELFF
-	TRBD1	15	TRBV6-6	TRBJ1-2	TGTGCCAGCAGTTACCCCGGACAGGCACCCAATGGCTACACCTTC	CASSYPGQAPNGYTF
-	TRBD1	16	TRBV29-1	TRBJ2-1	TGCAGCGTTGAGACCCCGGGACAGGGGATGCCTAATGAGCAGTTCTTC	CSVETPGQGMPNEQFF
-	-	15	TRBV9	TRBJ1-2	TGTGCCAGCAGCCCACAAAGGGGGGATGACTATGGCTACACCTTC	CASSPQRGDDYGYTF
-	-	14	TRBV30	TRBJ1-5	TGTGCCTGGAGTGTTAAGGGTATTAGGTTGCCCCAGCATTTT	CAWSVKGIRLPQHF
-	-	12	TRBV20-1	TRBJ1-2	TGCAAGGTGACCGGGGACGGCTATGGCTACACCTTC	CKVTGDGYGYTF
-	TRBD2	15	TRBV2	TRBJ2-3	TGTGCCAGCAGTGAAGGACTAGCGGGAACAGATACGCAGTATTTT	CASSEGLAGTDTQYF
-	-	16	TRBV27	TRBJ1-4	TGTGCCAGCAGAAAGACTGCAGGAAGATCCTATGAAAAACTGTTTTTT	CASRKTAGRSYEKLFF
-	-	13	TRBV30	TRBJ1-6	TGTGCCTGGAGTGTAGGGCGTAATTCACCCCTCCACTTT	CAWSVGRNSPLHF
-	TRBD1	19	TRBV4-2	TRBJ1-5	TGTGCCAGCAGCCAAGACTATTCCGGGACAGGGGGCGTGGGTCAGCCCCAGCATTTT	CASSQDYSGTGGVGQPQHF
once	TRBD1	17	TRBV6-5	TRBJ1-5	TGTGCCAGCAGTTACTCAAGTCAGGGGGTTAGCAATCAGCCCCAGCATTTT	CASSYSSQGVSNQPQHF
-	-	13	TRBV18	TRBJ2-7	TGTGCCAGCTCACCTGGGGGGAGGACCGAGCAGTACTTC	CASSPGGRTEQYF
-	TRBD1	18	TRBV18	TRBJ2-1	TGTGCCAGCTCACCAGGACAGGGGCTACTATCTTCCTACAATGAGCAGTTCTTC	CASSPGQGLLSSYNEQFF
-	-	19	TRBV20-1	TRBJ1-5	TGCAGTGCTAGAGATATCTGGGACGCCCACGGGATCAGCAATCAGCCCCAGCATTTT	CSARDIWDAHGISNQPQHF
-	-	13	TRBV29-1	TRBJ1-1	TGCAGCGGGGGACCGGACTGGAACACTGAAGCTTTCTTT	CSGGPDWNTEAFF
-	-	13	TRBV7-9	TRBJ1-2	TGTGCCAGCAGCTTATATGGGGGGTCCGACTACACCTTC	CASSLYGGSDYTF
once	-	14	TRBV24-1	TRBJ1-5	TGTGCCACCAGTGATTTCTTAAGCTCTCAGGCCCAGCATTTT	CATSDFLSSQAQHF
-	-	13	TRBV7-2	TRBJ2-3	TGTGCCAGCCAGGGACTCCACCGGCGTACGCAGTATTTT	CASQGLHRRTQYF
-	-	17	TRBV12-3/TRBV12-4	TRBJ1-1	TGTGCCAGCAGTTTTAGAACAGTCCACTTGGGAAACACTGAAGCTTTCTTT	CASSFRTVHLGNTEAFF
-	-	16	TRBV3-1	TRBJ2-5	TGTGCCAGCAGCCAAGGGGGTCCAGCTCTCCAAGAGACCCAGTACTTC	CASSQGGPALQETQYF
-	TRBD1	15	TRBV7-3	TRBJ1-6	TGTGCCAGCAGCTCTGGACAGGCCGTCGGTTCACCCCTCCACTTT	CASSSGQAVGSPLHF
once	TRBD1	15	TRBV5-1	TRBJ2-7	TGCGCCAGCAGCTTTCACAGGGGGCCCCCCTACGAGCAGTACTTC	CASSFHRGPPYEQYF
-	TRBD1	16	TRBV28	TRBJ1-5	TGTGCCAGCAACCTTTTGGGGACAGGGTTAGATCAGCCCCAGCATTTT	CASNLLGTGLDQPQHF
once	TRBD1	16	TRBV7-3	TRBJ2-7	TGTGCCAGCAGCTTAAGTCCGGACAGGGAAACCTACGAGCAGTACTTC	CASSLSPDRETYEQYF
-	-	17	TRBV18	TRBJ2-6	TGTGCCAGCTCACCACCTATGCGAAAATCTGGGGCCAACGTCCTGACTTTC	CASSPPMRKSGANVLTF
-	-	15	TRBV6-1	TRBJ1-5	TGTGCCAGCAGTGAGTCACCATGGGGCAATCAGCCCCAGCATTTT	CASSESPWGNQPQHF
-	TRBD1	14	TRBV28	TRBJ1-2	TGTGCCAGCGATACGAAGGGGGCGGGTGCTGGCTACACCTTC	CASDTKGAGAGYTF
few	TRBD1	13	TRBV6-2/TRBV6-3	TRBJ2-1	TGTGCCAGCAGTTCGACAGGGATGGGTGAGCAGTTCTTC	CASSSTGMGEQFF
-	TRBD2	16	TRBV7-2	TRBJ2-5	TGTGCCAGCAGCCCGGCTGGCGGGAGCCTCCGAGAGACCCAGTACTTC	CASSPAGGSLRETQYF
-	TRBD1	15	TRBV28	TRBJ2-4	TGTGCCAGCAGATGGGGGACAGGGTCATCAAACATTCAGTACTTC	CASRWGTGSSNIQYF
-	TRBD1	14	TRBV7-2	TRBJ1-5	TGTGCCAGCAGCTCGCGGACAGGGTCGGAGCCCCAGCATTTT	CASSSRTGSEPQHF
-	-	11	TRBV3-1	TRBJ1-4	TGTGCCAGCAGCCAAGGAAGAAAACTGTTTTTT	CASSQGRKLFF
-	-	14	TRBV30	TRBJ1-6	TGTGCCTGGAGTGCGGAATCCTATAATTCACCCCTCCACTTT	CAWSAESYNSPLHF
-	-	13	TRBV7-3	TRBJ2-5	TGTGCCAGCAGCTTATCCACCGGGGAGACCCAGTACTTC	CASSLSTGETQYF
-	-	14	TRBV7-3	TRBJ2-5	TGTGCCAGCAGCCCCGGGCAGGGGATAGAGACCCAGTACTTC	CASSPGQGIETQYF
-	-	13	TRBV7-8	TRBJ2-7	TGTGCCAGCAGCTTAGAGGCTGACCGGGAGCAGTACTTC	CASSLEADREQYF
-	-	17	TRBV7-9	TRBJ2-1	TGTGCCAGCAGCTTAGTAGGGGAGTCGAGCTCCTACAATGAGCAGTTCTTC	CASSLVGESSSYNEQFF
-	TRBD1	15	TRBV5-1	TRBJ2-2	TGCGCCAGCAGAAGCGAGGGGGCAGTCACCGGGGAGCTGTTTTTT	CASRSEGAVTGELFF
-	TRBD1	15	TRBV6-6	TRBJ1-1	TGTGCCAGCAGCAACAACAGGGGGATGAACACTGAAGCTTTCTTT	CASSNNRGMNTEAFF
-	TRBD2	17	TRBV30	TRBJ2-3	TGTGCCTATGCGGGGGGCGCATCCAGCGGGAGTGAGTATACGCAGTATTTT	CAYAGGASSGSEYTQYF
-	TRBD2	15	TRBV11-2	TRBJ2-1	TGTGCCAGCACCCCCCCGGGGAGCGGGACGGGTGAGCAGTTCTTC	CASTPPGSGTGEQFF
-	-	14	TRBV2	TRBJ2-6	TGTGCCAGCAGTTCTAGCCTTGGGGCCAACGTCCTGACTTTC	CASSSSLGANVLTF
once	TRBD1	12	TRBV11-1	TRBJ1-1	TGTGCCAGCAGCACCCAGGGGGCTGAAGCTTTCTTT	CASSTQGAEAFF
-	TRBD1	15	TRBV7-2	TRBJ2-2	TGTGCCAGCAGCTCTACAGGGGTGAACACCGGGGAGCTGTTTTTT	CASSSTGVNTGELFF